Following are 7 T cell receptor beta chains from one sample sequenced in a study of blood T cell repertoires in COVID-19. The assay was immunoSEQ multiplex PCR, and TCRdb's table has in-frame clones only and misses some. The sample has under 350,000 clones, roughly 86% seen once. Sequencing input: PBMCs or T cells enriched from blood (not recorded which). The receptors derive from an older woman who had recovered from COVID-19.

The rearrangement links TRBV7-9 to TRBJ1-1; the D gene is possibly TRBD1 (6 bases). The CDR3 is 14 amino acids. Trimming cost V 7 bases and J 2 bases, with 14 bases left between them. CDR1 is SEHNR, CDR2 FQNEAQ, per germline (reference sequence). The CDR3 nucleotides read TGTGCCAGCACCCCTCAGGGGCGAAACACTGAAGCTTTCTTT. It encodes CASTPQGRNTEAFF.

This chain joins TRBV5-1 and TRBJ1-1; TRBD1 might be the D (5 bases). Trimming stripped 0 bases from V and 6 bases from J, with 12 bases between. The CDR3 is made up of 14 amino acids. CDR1 is SGHRS and CDR2 is YFSETQ in the germline V gene. The CDR3 reads CASSLAGSNAEAFF. CDR3 nucleotides: TGCGCCAGCAGCTTGGCAGGGTCTAATGCTGAAGCTTTCTTT.

This clone appeared a single time. V and J are TRBV30 and TRBJ2-3; D is uncertain. Germline V gives CDR1 GTSNPN, CDR2 SVGIG (reference sequence). V lost 7 bases and J 5 bases, leaving 10 bases between the germline ends. CDR3 length: 11 residues. CDR3 amino acids: CASSQLDTQYF. The CDR3 DNA sequence: TGTGCCTCTTCACAGTTAGATACGCAGTATTTT.

The rearrangement uses TRBV24-1 and TRBJ2-5, with 7 bases matching TRBD1. The CDR3 is made up of 15 amino acids. Germline values: CDR1 KGHDR, CDR2 SFDVKD. Losses at the gene ends were 3 bases for V and 3 bases for J; bases not matched to a gene: 6. The DNA of the CDR3 is TGTGCCACCAGTGATCCCGGGACAGTAAAAGAGACCCAGTACTTC. This sequence encodes CATSDPGTVKETQYF.

The J gene is TRBJ2-2, the V gene TRBV10-1; D gene unclear. The CDR3 has 13 amino acids. The germline V gene encodes CDR1 WNHNN and CDR2 SYGVQD (reference sequence). Trimming removed 4 bases at V and 4 bases at J, with 7 bases between. In DNA, the CDR3 is TGCGCCAGCAGTGGCTGGAGCACCGGGGAGCTGTTTTTT. This encodes CASSGWSTGELFF.

The V call is TRBV7-2, the J call TRBJ2-7; 12 positions match TRBD2. Germline CDR1 is SGHTA and CDR2 is FQGNSA. J gave up 0 bases and V 5 bases, and 2 bases lay outside the gene matches. The CDR3 spans 15 residues. The chain's CDR3 is CASSASGGGSYEQYF. The CDR3 DNA reads as TGTGCCAGCAGCGCTAGCGGGGGGGGCTCCTACGAGCAGTACTTC.

The table lists this clone with a few counts. This chain links TRBV7-9 with TRBJ2-7; TRBD2 is a possible D gene (5 bases). The V gene lost 6 bases and the J gene lost 2 bases, with 11 bases spanning the gap. This CDR3 has 13 residues. Germline V gene lookup returns CDR1 SEHNR and CDR2 FQNEAQ (reference sequence). For the CDR3, the DNA is TGTGCCAGCAGACCGGACGGGGCCTACGAGCAGTACTTC. It codes for CASRPDGAYEQYF.